This TCR beta chain was captured in a study of cytomegalovirus exposure and HLA in healthy donors. This CDR3 is built from 18 residues. CDR1 is SGHKS and CDR2 is YYEKEE in the germline V gene (reference sequence). V lost 0 bases, J lost 2 bases, and 9 bases stayed unmatched. Broader study findings: In a later analysis, first-cohort TCR clusters were found to tend to co-occur in the approximately 120 validation repertoires. The investigators catalogued 180 or so TCR beta chains as cytomegalovirus-associated.

Produced via immunoSEQ multiplex PCR; TCRdb's table is partial and in-frame only. In the table there are tens of thousands of clones, approximately 94% of which are singletons. About this clone: Its antigen is undetermined.

The receptor's source is a man younger than 30 in good health and CMV-seropositive. Sample: PBMCs. The rearrangement links TRBV5-5 to TRBJ2-3; 10 bases line up with TRBD2. The CDR3 DNA reads TGTGCCAGCAGCTTGGTGGAGGGACTAGCGCCATACACAGATACGCAGTATTTT. Protein product: CASSLVEGLAPYTDTQYF.